The clone carrying this T cell receptor beta chain has a handful of counts. The data derive from a study of T cells after yellow fever vaccination. TCRdb re-called the 5' RACE reads with MiXCR, one entry per CDR3 protein. The sample has some 220,000 distinct CDR3 sequences; more than 3% are singletons. The origin of this receptor is a man younger than 35 who received the YFV17D yellow fever vaccine. The specimen comprised CD4+ T cells sorted from PBMCs, sampled 10 days after the yellow fever booster vaccination.

The CDR3 DNA reads TGTGCCAGCAGCCCTCCGGGACAGGGAAAGTATGACTATGGCTACACCTTC. Translated: CASSPPGQGKYDYGYTF. The V and J genes are TRBV5-4 and TRBJ1-2, with 9 nucleotides matching TRBD1. The CDR3 extends over 17 amino acids. CDR1 SGHNT and CDR2 YYREEE come from the germline V gene (reference sequence). The trim removed 4 bases at V and 3 bases at J, leaving 13 bases unmatched. Full variable domain (missing parts from reference TRBV5-4 and TRBJ1-2): ETGVTQSPTHLIKTRGQQVTLRCSSQSGHNTVSWYQQALGQGPQFIFQYYREEENGRGNFPPRFSGLQFPNYSSELNVNALELDDSALYLCASSPPGQGKYDYGYTFGSGTRLTVV.